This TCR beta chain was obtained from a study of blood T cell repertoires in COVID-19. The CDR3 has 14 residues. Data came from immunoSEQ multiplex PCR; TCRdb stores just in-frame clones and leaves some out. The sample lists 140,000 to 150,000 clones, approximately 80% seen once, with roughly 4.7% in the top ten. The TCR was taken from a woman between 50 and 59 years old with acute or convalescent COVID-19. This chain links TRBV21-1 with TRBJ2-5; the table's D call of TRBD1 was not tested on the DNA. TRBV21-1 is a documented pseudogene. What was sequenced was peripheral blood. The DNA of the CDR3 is TGTGCCAGCAGCCTACGGGACAGGGGAGAGACCCAGTACTTC. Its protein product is CASSLRDRGETQYF.